This T cell receptor beta chain is drawn from a study of cytomegalovirus exposure and HLA in healthy donors. The overall study: Samples from HLA-typed donors yielded around 85 million unique TCRs in an early data release. The study, taken as a whole, reports: Most CMV-associated TCR beta chains appeared HLA-restricted in a later analysis. V segments that were indistinguishable, TRBV6-2 and TRBV6-3 among them, were omitted from analysis. Donor immune exposure was known only as CMV serostatus.

The PCR made use of 60 Vbeta and 13 Jbeta primers. The method was immunoSEQ multiplex PCR; TCRdb's version includes in-frame clones alone and lacks a portion of them. The sample has some 110,000 clones; about 70% are singletons. The CDR3 is 16 amino acids. Germline V gene data show CDR1 as SGHRS and CDR2 as YFSETQ. The V end lost 0 bases, the J end lost 2 bases, and 12 bases lay between the germline ends. A note on this clone: Its antigen is not known.

The receptor was derived from a woman aged 55-70 years in good health and CMV-seropositive. Sequencing input: PBMCs. The chain uses TRBV5-1 and TRBJ2-1; unclear D gene. The CDR3 DNA reads as TGCGCCAGCAGCTTGGCTGGCGGAAACCCCTACAATGAGCAGTTCTTC. Translated, it gives CASSLAGGNPYNEQFF.